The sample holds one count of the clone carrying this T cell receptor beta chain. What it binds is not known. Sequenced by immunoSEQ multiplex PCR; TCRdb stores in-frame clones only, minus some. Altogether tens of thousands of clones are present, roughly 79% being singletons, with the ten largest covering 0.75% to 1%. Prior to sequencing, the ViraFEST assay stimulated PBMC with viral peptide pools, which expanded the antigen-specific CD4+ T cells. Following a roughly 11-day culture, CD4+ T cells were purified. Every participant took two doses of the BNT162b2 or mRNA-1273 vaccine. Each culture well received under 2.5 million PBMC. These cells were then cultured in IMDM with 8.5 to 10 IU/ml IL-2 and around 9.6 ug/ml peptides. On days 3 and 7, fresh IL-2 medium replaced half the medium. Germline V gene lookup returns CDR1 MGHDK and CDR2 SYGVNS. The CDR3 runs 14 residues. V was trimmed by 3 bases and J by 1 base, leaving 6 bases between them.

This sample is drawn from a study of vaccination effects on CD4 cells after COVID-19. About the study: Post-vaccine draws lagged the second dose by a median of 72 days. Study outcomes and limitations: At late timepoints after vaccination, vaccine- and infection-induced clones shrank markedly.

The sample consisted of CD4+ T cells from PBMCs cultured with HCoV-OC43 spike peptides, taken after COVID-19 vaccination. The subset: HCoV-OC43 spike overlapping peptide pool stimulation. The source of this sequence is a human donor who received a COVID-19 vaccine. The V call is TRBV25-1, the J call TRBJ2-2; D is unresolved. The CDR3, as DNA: TGTGCCAGCAGTGATGCTATGAACACCGGGGAGCTGTTTTTT. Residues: CASSDAMNTGELFF.